The source of this T cell receptor (beta chain) is a study of T cell responses to AZD1222 COVID-19 vaccine. Germline CDR1 and CDR2: MNHEY and SVGEGT. V trimming: 2 bases; J trimming: 5 bases; junction bases outside the gene matches: 8. This CDR3 is built from 16 residues. Note on this clone: The antigen remains undetermined.

This table comes from immunoSEQ multiplex PCR, and its TCRdb copy is limited to in-frame clones, with some not included. The top ten hold 25% to 30% of the sample, which has more than 150,000 clones, more than 70% seen once. General study results and limits: Once two AZD1222 doses were given, Spike-specific TCR breadth and depth went up. White British people made up most donors, females outnumbered males, and clonal diversity was possibly underestimated. Seropositivity was recorded at baseline in only 6 or 7 AZD1222 recipients. Repertoire sampling occurred only after the peak T cell response.

V is TRBV6-2 or TRBV6-3 and J is TRBJ2-3; TRBD2 agrees at 9 bases. This material consisted of peripheral blood, taken 28 days after the second AZD1222 dose. This clonotype originated in an adult who received the AZD1222 COVID-19 vaccine. The CDR3 DNA follows: TGTGCCAGCAGTTACCCCTTAGCGGGAGCCGGAGATACGCAGTATTTT. This sequence encodes CASSYPLAGAGDTQYF.